This T cell receptor beta chain was identified in a study of blood T cells in healthy people across ages. This CDR3 has 12 residues. Looked up from germline, CDR1 is SEHNR and CDR2 is FQNEAQ (reference sequence). Using a J-beta primer mix together with a sample-barcoded 5' primer, a second PCR was run for about 7 to 12 cycles. TCRdb independently ran MiXCR on the 5' RACE reads; one entry per CDR3 protein. The sample includes over 950,000 distinct CDR3 sequences, roughly 51% of them seen just once. Concerning this clonotype: The junction does not match germline at one end; this may be a read error.

J is TRBJ2-3 and V is TRBV7-9; D uncertain. Sequenced: blood. The receptor comes from a woman aged 60-75 years in good health. The CDR3 region has the DNA TGTTCCAGCAGCCTATCCCAGGATACGCAGTATTTT. Its protein is CSSSLSQDTQYF.